This TCR beta chain originates from a study of blood T cell repertoires in COVID-19. Whole-study context: Researchers got acute and convalescent COVID-19 samples from the United States, Italy and Spain. Nucleic acid was either cDNA or gDNA, and it came from T cells, B-cell-depleted T cells, or PBMCs.

V lost 4 bases and J lost 0, with 13 bases in between. From germline, CDR1 is SGHRS and CDR2 YFSETQ. The CDR3 consists of 16 residues. Authors' processing steps: Amplifying reference gene primers gave estimates of nucleated cell counts. The method was immunoSEQ multiplex PCR; TCRdb's version includes in-frame clones alone and lacks a portion of them. V and J calls and clone size are those listed in that table; D and trimming were worked out from the DNA. The table lists around 400,000 clones, about 90% of them singletons. Seattle patients were enrolled during active infection and followed longitudinally.

The sequenced material came from peripheral blood. This clonotype originated in a woman in her sixties or seventies with COVID-19, enrolled during active disease. The gene calls are TRBV5-1 and TRBJ2-2, with D possibly matching TRBD1 (5 bases). The CDR3 DNA follows: TGCGCCAGCAGCCTTCGACAGCTAGCGAACACCGGGGAGCTGTTTTTT. It translates to CASSLRQLANTGELFF. Combining the CDR3 with reference TRBV5-1 and TRBJ2-2 gives the whole variable domain KAGVTQTPRYLIKTRGQQVTLSCSPISGHRSVSWYQQTPGQGLQFLFEYFSETQRNKGNFPGRFSGRQFSNSRSEMNVSTLELGDSALYLCASSLRQLANTGELFFGEGSRLTVL.